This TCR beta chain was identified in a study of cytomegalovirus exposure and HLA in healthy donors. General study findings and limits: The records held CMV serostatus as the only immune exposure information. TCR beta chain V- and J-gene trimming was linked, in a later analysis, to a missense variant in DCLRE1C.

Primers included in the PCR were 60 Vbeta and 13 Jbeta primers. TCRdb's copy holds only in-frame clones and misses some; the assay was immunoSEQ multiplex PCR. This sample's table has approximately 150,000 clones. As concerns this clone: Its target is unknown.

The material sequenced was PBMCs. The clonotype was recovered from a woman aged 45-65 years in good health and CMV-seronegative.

The CDR3 protein is CASSRPPGVNTEAFF. In nucleotides, the CDR3 is TGTGCCAGCTCACGCCCGCCGGGGGTGAACACTGAAGCTTTCTTT. The chain couples TRBV18 to TRBJ1-1, with D maybe TRBD1 (5 bases). The CDR3 has 15 amino acids. Germline CDR1 is KGHSH and CDR2 is LQKENI. Between the trimmed V and J ends, which lost 4 bases and 0 bases, there was a span of 12 bases.